This TCR beta chain was obtained from a study of cytomegalovirus exposure and HLA in healthy donors. V shed 0 bases and J shed 5 bases, with 13 bases lying between them. Germline V lookup: CDR1 LNHNV, CDR2 YYDKDF (reference sequence). CDR3 length equals 15 residues. Notes on the study in general: Several of the most significant clusters appeared, in a later analysis, to be linked to common viral pathogens.

About this clone itself: The antigen is unknown.

With 60 Vbeta and 13 Jbeta primers, the PCR was carried out. Clones were read by immunoSEQ multiplex PCR, and TCRdb kept only the in-frame ones, dropping some. The profile covers 150,000 to 200,000 clones, with about 80% appearing a single time and under 2% taken by the ten largest. The chain joins TRBV15 to TRBJ1-1, with D possibly being TRBD1 (6 bases). Sequencing was performed on PBMCs. The sequence was collected from a young man in good health and CMV-seronegative. CDR3 in amino acids: CATSREAGVGTEAFF. DNA of the CDR3: TGTGCCACCAGCAGAGAGGCAGGGGTGGGGACTGAAGCTTTCTTT.